The clone carrying this TCR beta chain was seen only a few times. Its specificity is unknown. This entry is derived from a study of early T cells in non-severe SARS-CoV-2 infection. Study-wide background: Unpaired chains resulted from sequencing bulk RNA of unsorted whole blood. Findings and caveats of the study: Private and CD4 specificities were missed by VDJdb matching, skewed to anti-spike CD8.

CDR3 length: 16 amino acids. V was clipped by 1 base and J by 8 bases, with 18 bases between them. Germline V CDR1 and CDR2: SGDLS, YYNGEE. Each single cDNA molecule received a unique molecular identifier. TCRdb reprocessed the 5' RACE reads with MiXCR, giving one entry per CDR3 protein. The table lists 70,000 to 90,000 distinct CDR3 sequences, 14% to 15% of them singletons. This TCR derives from an adult who was a healthcare worker with PCR-confirmed SARS-CoV-2 infection or an uninfected control (not recorded which). Input material: whole blood. V gene TRBV9 combines with J gene TRBJ2-2; possible D gene TRBD1, 6 bases. In nucleotides, the CDR3 is TGTGCCAGCAGCGTACTGCCCCGGACAGACGGAGGGGAGCTGTTTTTT. Translation gives CASSVLPRTDGGELFF.